The 22 T cell receptor beta chains presented below share a single source sample, sequenced in a study of shared clonotypes between healthy human individuals. Method: immunoSEQ multiplex PCR; TCRdb's copy keeps in-frame clones and lacks some. Here the sample spans roughly 640,000 clones, around 97% being singletons. Sequencing used naive CD4+ T cells sorted from blood. Noted subset: CD45RA+ positively selected. These receptors originate from a woman aged 25 to 39 in good health.

The chain combines TRBV6-6 with TRBJ2-2, with D perhaps matching TRBD1 (7 bases). The CDR3 runs to 15 residues. Germline V gives CDR1 MNHNY, CDR2 SVGAGI (reference sequence). V lost 6 bases, J lost 1 base, and 12 bases lay in between. This CDR3 is CASSAGGRNTGELFF. The CDR3 nucleotides are TGTGCCAGCAGCGCAGGGGGGAGGAACACCGGGGAGCTGTTTTTT.

This chain links TRBV6-4 with TRBJ2-3; 11 bases align to TRBD2. The V segment lost 2 bases and the J segment 1 base; nucleotides outside the gene matches: 11. This CDR3 region has 19 residues. CDR1 and CDR2 from the germline V gene are MRHNA and SNTAGT. The CDR3 nucleotides read TGTGCCAGCAGTGACCGATCTAGCGGGAGGAGGTGGGGCACAGATACGCAGTATTTT. This gives the protein CASSDRSSGRRWGTDTQYF.

This rearrangement joins TRBV18 to TRBJ2-1, with TRBD2 matching 16 bases. Trimming took 3 bases from V and 4 from J; bases not matched to a gene: 3. CDR1 and CDR2 from the germline V gene are KGHSH and LQKENI. CDR3 length: 17 amino acids. In nucleotides, the CDR3 is TGTGCCAGCTCACCCGGGACTAGCGGGAGGGCATACAATGAGCAGTTCTTC. The encoded protein is CASSPGTSGRAYNEQFF.

The chain uses TRBV7-9 and TRBJ1-1; 7 positions match TRBD1. The trim removed 4 bases at V and 0 bases at J, leaving 17 bases unmatched. CDR1 and CDR2 from the germline V gene are SEHNR and FQNEAQ (reference sequence). The CDR3 has 19 residues. The CDR3 loop reads CASSSNYGWDRKMNTEAFF. CDR3 in DNA: TGTGCCAGCAGCTCAAACTATGGTTGGGACAGAAAAATGAACACTGAAGCTTTCTTT.

The chain combines TRBV6-5 with TRBJ2-7; D is possibly TRBD2 (6 bases). Germline V CDR1 and CDR2: MNHEY, SVGAGI. V lost 4 bases and J 1 base, leaving 11 bases between the germline ends. The CDR3 runs to 14 residues. The CDR3 loop reads CASSFGGRSYEQYF. The CDR3 DNA follows: TGTGCCAGCAGTTTCGGGGGTAGGTCCTACGAGCAGTACTTC.

The chain combines TRBV6-1 with TRBJ2-6; no firm D call. The V and J ends lost 4 bases and 1 base respectively, with 2 bases between them. Germline assignment: CDR1 MNHNS and CDR2 SASEGT. The CDR3 length is 13 residues. CDR3 coding DNA: TGTGCCAGCAGTGGGTCTGGGGCCAACGTCCTGACTTTC. This sequence encodes CASSGSGANVLTF.

The V and J genes are TRBV5-8 and TRBJ2-1; 7 nucleotides match TRBD2. V lost 0 bases and J lost 6; bases outside the gene matches: 6. CDR1 is SGHTS and CDR2 is YDEGEE in the germline V gene. The CDR3 has 15 amino acids. CDR3 protein: CASSLGGRLFNEQFF. The CDR3 coding sequence is TGTGCCAGCAGCTTGGGCGGGAGACTTTTCAATGAGCAGTTCTTC.

This chain uses TRBV10-3 with TRBJ2-3; 11 nucleotides agree with TRBD2. V gave up 9 bases and J gave up 4 bases; unmatched junction bases: 6. This CDR3 is 14 amino acids long. Germline loops: CDR1 ENHRY, CDR2 SYGVKD. The CDR3 DNA reads as TGTGCCATGTCTACTAGCGGGGGATCAGATACGCAGTATTTT. Translated, it gives CAMSTSGGSDTQYF.

The V gene is TRBV21-1, the J gene TRBJ1-3. TRBV21-1 is a known pseudogene. The CDR3 has 17 amino acids. DNA of the CDR3: TGTGCCAGCAGCAAGGAATTACGAGGGGTCTCTGGAAACACCATATATTTT. Protein sequence: CASSKELRGVSGNTIYF.

This rearrangement joins TRBV6-5 to TRBJ1-5; D perhaps matches TRBD1 (6 bases). CDR1 and CDR2 from the germline V gene are MNHEY and SVGAGI. This CDR3 spans 14 amino acids. Trimming left V 6 bases short and J 2 bases short, with 11 bases between. In DNA form, the CDR3 reads TGTGCCAGCAGCCCGGGACACCGCAATCAGCCCCAGCATTTT. Residues: CASSPGHRNQPQHF.

The J gene is TRBJ2-1, the V gene TRBV5-4; 10 nucleotides agree with TRBD1. CDR3 size: 14 residues. Germline CDR1 reads SGHNT; CDR2 reads YYREEE (reference sequence). After removal of 0 bases from V and 8 bases from J, the junction contained 2 bases not matched to a gene. The CDR3, as DNA: TGTGCCAGCAGCTTGGCAGGGACAGGGGATGAGCAGTTCTTC. Translating gives CASSLAGTGDEQFF.

The CDR3 is CASKGTSDIQETQYF. For the CDR3, the DNA is TGTGCCAGTAAGGGGACTAGCGATATTCAAGAGACCCAGTACTTC. This rearrangement joins TRBV19 to TRBJ2-5; 10 bases align to TRBD2. V shed 7 bases, J shed 2 bases, and the junction held 7 bases outside the gene matches. CDR1 and CDR2 (germline): LNHDA, SQIVND (reference sequence). The CDR3 length is 15 residues. Full variable domain (missing parts from reference TRBV19 and TRBJ2-5): DGGITQSPKYLFRKEGQNVTLSCEQNLNHDAMYWYRQDPGQGLRLIYYSQIVNDFQKGDIAEGYSVSREKKESFPLTVTSAQKNPTAFYLCASKGTSDIQETQYFGPGTRLLVL.

The J gene is TRBJ2-3, the V gene TRBV4-1, with TRBD2 identical over 11 bases. Trimming took 0 bases from V and 1 from J; bases not matched to a gene: 12. From germline, CDR1 is MGHRA and CDR2 YSYEKL. There are 20 residues in the CDR3. The CDR3 region is CASSQEKLFTSGRGTDTQYF. In nucleotides, the CDR3 is TGCGCCAGCAGCCAAGAAAAGTTGTTCACTAGCGGGAGAGGCACAGATACGCAGTATTTT.

J is TRBJ2-6 and V is TRBV5-1; perhaps TRBD2 as D (6 bases). The germline gives CDR1 SGHRS, CDR2 YFSETQ. V was clipped by 5 bases and J by 3 bases, with 18 bases between them. The CDR3 has 17 amino acids. CDR3 loop: CASSLTTGVYGANVLTF. Written as DNA, the CDR3 is TGCGCCAGCAGTCTCACAACGGGGGTCTATGGGGCCAACGTCCTGACTTTC. Drawing the rest from reference TRBV5-1 and TRBJ2-6, the complete variable domain is KAGVTQTPRYLIKTRGQQVTLSCSPISGHRSVSWYQQTPGQGLQFLFEYFSETQRNKGNFPGRFSGRQFSNSRSEMNVSTLELGDSALYLCASSLTTGVYGANVLTFGAGSRLTVL.

V and J are TRBV4-1 and TRBJ2-5, with TRBD1 as a possible D gene (5 bases). The DNA end favors TRBJ2-7, so the J call may be wrong. The CDR3 loop spans 16 amino acids. The germline V gene has CDR1 MGHRA and CDR2 YSYEKL. CDR3 DNA: TGCGCCAGCAGCCCTCGATTCTTACAGGTTCCCTACGAGCAGTACTTC. This translates into CASSPRFLQVPYEQYF.

The chain couples TRBV28 to TRBJ1-2, with TRBD1 matching over 9 bases. There are 12 residues in the CDR3. V was clipped by 8 bases and J by 7 bases; unmatched bases: 5. Germline V lookup: CDR1 MDHEN, CDR2 SYDVKM. For the CDR3, the DNA is TGTGCCAGCGGGACAGGGCTTACTGGCTACACCTTC. It is translated as CASGTGLTGYTF.

This rearrangement joins TRBV5-1 to TRBJ1-1; TRBD1 agrees at 8 bases. Germline V gene data show CDR1 as SGHRS and CDR2 as YFSETQ. The CDR3 is 14 residues long. J was trimmed by 2 bases and V by 4 bases; bases with no gene match: 4. CDR3 amino acids: CASSPGQENTEAFF. CDR3 coding DNA: TGCGCCAGCAGCCCGGGACAGGAAAACACTGAAGCTTTCTTT.

V and J are TRBV28 and TRBJ1-3; D unclear. V gave up 6 bases and J gave up 4 bases, with 7 bases separating them. The CDR3 has 12 residues. The V gene's germline CDR1 is MDHEN and CDR2 SYDVKM. Here the CDR3 DNA reads TGTGCCAGCAGGTCGGGAGGAAACACCATATATTTT. It is translated as CASRSGGNTIYF.

The gene calls are TRBV21-1 and TRBJ2-1; the table gives TRBD2 as D, unverified against the DNA. TRBV21-1 is a documented pseudogene. The CDR3 runs to 19 residues. This CDR3 reads CASSKDFSPGTSEGNEQFF. Written as DNA, the CDR3 is TGTGCCAGCAGCAAGGACTTTTCCCCGGGGACTAGCGAGGGCAATGAGCAGTTCTTC.

The chain is built from TRBV28 and TRBJ1-6, with a tentative D call TRBD1 (6 bases). Germline CDR1 and CDR2: MDHEN and SYDVKM. The V end lost 6 bases, the J end lost 10 bases, and 16 bases lay between the germline ends. There are 14 residues in the CDR3. DNA for the CDR3: TGTGCCAGCAGAGGAGCCAGGGGAAGGTCACCCCTCCACTTT. This encodes CASRGARGRSPLHF. The full variable domain, in which reference TRBV28 and TRBJ1-6 provide the parts outside the CDR3, is DVKVTQSSRYLVKRTGEKVFLECVQDMDHENMFWYRQDPGLGLRLIYFSYDVKMKEKGDIPEGYSVSREKKERFSLILESASTNQTSMYLCASRGARGRSPLHFGNGTRLTVT.

This chain joins TRBV7-9 and TRBJ2-5, with 11 bases matching TRBD2. The last part of the DNA fits TRBJ2-7 better; the J call may be wrong. Germline CDR1 is SEHNR and CDR2 is FQNEAQ (reference sequence). This CDR3 is 18 amino acids long. The CDR3, as DNA: TGTGCCAGCAGCCGCCTCTTAGCGGGAGGGTCGAGCTCCTACGAGCAGTACTTC. Amino acids: CASSRLLAGGSSSYEQYF.

This clone was observed once. The V gene is TRBV28, the J gene TRBJ1-3; D is unresolved. CDR1 and CDR2 (germline): MDHEN, SYDVKM. This CDR3 is 17 amino acids long. Between the trimmed V and J ends, which lost 4 bases and 0 bases, there was a span of 16 bases. CDR3 loop: CASSSTGTRNSGNTIYF. CDR3 in DNA: TGTGCCAGCAGTTCCACGGGTACCCGGAACTCTGGAAACACCATATATTTT.